Following are 5 T cell receptor beta chains from one sample sequenced in a study of CD8 T cell repertoires and HIV-1 epitope variants. Data came from immunoSEQ multiplex PCR; TCRdb stores just in-frame clones and leaves some out. Of about 1,200 clones in the sample, approximately 77% are singletons; the top ten hold 42%. Antigen specificity for these receptors is unknown. The sample comprised cultured CD8+ T cells derived from PBMCs. The receptors shown here come from a male donor with HIV.

This clone has just one count. The chain joins TRBV5-1 to TRBJ2-6, with D unclear. The germline V gene encodes CDR1 SGHRS and CDR2 YFSETQ. The CDR3 runs to 13 residues. Trimming left V 2 bases short and J 3 bases short, with 3 bases between. The CDR3 DNA reads TGCGCCAGCAGCTTTTTTGGGGCCAACGTCCTGACTTTC. Residues: CASSFFGANVLTF.

The chain's CDR3 is CASSYKWGLKLFF. CDR3 in DNA: TGTGCCAGCAGTTACAAATGGGGACTAAAACTGTTTTTT. This chain uses TRBV6-5 with TRBJ1-4; D might be TRBD1 (5 bases). The germline V gene has CDR1 MNHEY and CDR2 SVGAGI. The CDR3 consists of 13 residues. The ends were cut back, 2 bases at V and 10 bases at J, with 11 bases in the middle.

This clone occurred once. The chain joins TRBV5-1 to TRBJ2-7, with 7 bases identical to TRBD2. This CDR3 spans 13 amino acids. Trimming took 2 bases from V and 5 from J; bases not matched to a gene: 4. Germline V gene data show CDR1 as SGHRS and CDR2 as YFSETQ. As DNA, the CDR3 is TGCGCCAGCAGCTTCTGGGGAGGGGACGAGCAGTACTTC. Its translation: CASSFWGGDEQYF.

This chain connects TRBV9 to TRBJ2-3; D possibly corresponds to TRBD2 (5 bases). Germline CDR1 is SGDLS and CDR2 is YYNGEE. This CDR3 is 15 amino acids long. V shed 2 bases and J shed 0 bases, with 10 bases lying between them. Here the CDR3 DNA reads TGTGCCAGCAGCGTGGGCGGGCCTAGCACAGATACGCAGTATTTT. It encodes CASSVGGPSTDTQYF. The full variable domain, rest sourced from reference TRBV9 and TRBJ2-3, is DSGVTQTPKHLITATGQRVTLRCSPRSGDLSVYWYQQSLDQGLQFLIQYYNGEERAKGNILERFSAQQFPDLHSELNLSSLELGDSALYFCASSVGGPSTDTQYFGPGTRLTVL.

The chain links TRBV5-4 to TRBJ1-2; TRBD1 agrees at 9 bases. CDR3 size: 17 residues. The trim removed 2 bases at V and 0 bases at J, leaving 8 bases unmatched. Germline V CDR1 and CDR2: SGHNT, YYREEE (reference sequence). The CDR3: CASSFTGGSWTNYGYTF. CDR3 DNA sequence: TGTGCCAGCAGCTTTACAGGGGGCTCTTGGACTAACTATGGCTACACCTTC.